The present TCR beta chain was sequenced within a study of STAT5B mutations in CD4+ large granular lymphocyte leukemia. Study results and caveats: Less than 30% of private leukemic clonotypes occurred rarely in other patients' non-leukemic repertoires. Without putative leukemic clones, patient CD4-sorted repertoires remained more clonal than healthy CD4+ repertoires.

How the authors handled the data: Lowest detectable productive clonotype frequency was 2.59 x 10-5. Assay used: immunoSEQ multiplex PCR; TCRdb lists only in-frame clones, some missing. The DNA gave D and trimming, while V, J and clone size come from that table. The sample yields 40,000 to 45,000 clones, approximately 84% seen once. With V trimmed by 5 bases and J by 9 bases, 11 bases remained unmatched. Looked up from germline, CDR1 is SEHNR and CDR2 is FQNEAQ (reference sequence). The CDR3 has 16 residues. Of note for this clone: Its cognate antigen is unknown.

Material for sequencing was CD4+ T cells from blood buffy coats. The V gene is TRBV7-9, the J gene TRBJ1-6; TRBD1 agrees at 9 bases. The clonotype originates from a human donor in good health. The CDR3 protein is CASSPVAGTGLSPLHF. The CDR3 DNA follows: TGTGCCAGCAGCCCGGTTGCCGGGACAGGGCTTTCACCCCTCCACTTT.